The source of this TCR beta chain is a study of regulatory T cells in long-lasting Graves disease. Findings and limits, study-wide: Among persistent patients, a larger number of public clonotypes were shared (approximately 3,000) than among newly diagnosed patients (more than 850).

Researchers made TCR beta libraries by using iRepertoire HTBI primers and running Arm-PCR on CDR3 regions. Per the study methods: The samples yielded approximately 62 TRBV and approximately 15 TRBJ segments. TCRdb called the multiplex PCR reads again in MiXCR, with one record for every CDR3 protein. V and J calls and clone size were set by TCRdb, not the authors. The sample gives a few hundred thousand distinct CDR3 sequences, about 20% of which show up once; 11% to 15% is in the top ten. V lost 4 bases to trimming and J lost 6 bases, with 15 bases between them. CDR3 length equals 15 residues. Germline V lookup: CDR1 LNHDA, CDR2 SQIVND (reference sequence). This clonotype was picked up many times. Antigen: not known. Time point defined: newly diagnosed GD, antithyroid drugs for less than 3 months. From RNA extracted from PBMCs, the TCR library was made. A further study also used this sample, focusing on T cells in Graves' hyperthyroidism and ophthalmopathy. From that study: Those patients with uncontrolled infection, other autoimmune disease, pregnancy or lactation were excluded. HTBI primers were used for first-round RT-PCR of the TCR CDR3.

The sample in question was peripheral blood mononuclear cells (PBMCs), obtained at new diagnosis, from a patient treated with antithyroid drugs. The TCR sequence derives from a woman in her twenties or thirties with Graves disease. The chain uses TRBV19 and TRBJ2-2; no definite D call. CDR3 sequence (DNA): TGTGCCAGTAGTAGGCCGCAAACCCCTGCCGGGGAGCTGTTTTTT. It is translated as CASSRPQTPAGELFF.